This entry lists 7 T cell receptor beta chains sequenced from one sample in a study of B cell selection in AIRE deficiency (dated by TCRdb to about 2019). For sorting, regulatory T cells were defined as CD4+CD25hiCD127low/negative cells. The method behind the library was the immunoSEQ multiplex PCR assay. TCRdb mirrors the immuneACCESS table, restricted to in-frame sequences. Some clones are absent from its copies; in checked studies, under half trace to an unresolved V gene, and the reason for the others is unknown. For this sample the table gives around 14,000 clones, of which about 93% were detected only once. Around 1.1% of the sample goes to the ten largest clones. Sequenced material: Tregs sorted from PBMCs. These receptor sequences come from a human donor with AIRE deficiency.

The chain is built from TRBV5-1 and TRBJ2-6; TRBD2 aligns across 7 bases. The CDR3 is 18 amino acids. The germline V gene has CDR1 SGHRS and CDR2 YFSETQ. The trim removed 4 bases at V and 0 bases at J, leaving 10 bases unmatched. As DNA, the CDR3 is TGCGCCAGCAGCCACAGCGGGACTGTAAACTCTGGGGCCAACGTCCTGACTTTC. Encoded protein: CASSHSGTVNSGANVLTF.

The rearrangement links TRBV6-5 to TRBJ1-4, with D possibly TRBD1 on 5 matching bases. CDR3 length equals 15 residues. V was trimmed by 6 bases and J by 2 bases, leaving 13 bases between them. The germline CDR1 and CDR2 sequences are MNHEY and SVGAGI. The CDR3 spells CASSPEGLTNEKLFF. CDR3 nucleotide sequence: TGTGCCAGCAGCCCCGAGGGGCTGACTAATGAAAAACTGTTTTTT.

The V call is TRBV7-2, the J call TRBJ2-7; 8 bases line up with TRBD1. This CDR3 spans 15 amino acids. Germline lookup yields CDR1 SGHTA and CDR2 FQGNSA. After removal of 2 bases from V and 2 bases from J, the junction contained 5 bases not matched to a gene. The CDR3 coding sequence is TGTGCCAGCAGCTTATATGAGGGACAGGCCTACGAGCAGTACTTC. This codes for CASSLYEGQAYEQYF.

The CDR3 sequence is CASSAPGLARSYEQYF. The CDR3, as DNA: TGTGCCAGCAGCGCCCCGGGTCTAGCGCGCTCCTACGAGCAGTACTTC. The chain has TRBV11-2 and TRBJ2-7, with D maybe TRBD2 (6 bases). The germline V and J ends were trimmed by 5 bases and 0 bases, with 17 bases remaining between them. This CDR3 spans 16 amino acids. From germline, CDR1 is SGHAT and CDR2 FQNNGV.

V gene TRBV2 combines with J gene TRBJ2-4; 13 bases agree with TRBD2. V was pared by 5 bases and J by 6 bases, with 10 bases of the junction left unmatched. This CDR3 has 17 residues. From germline, CDR1 is SNHLY and CDR2 FYNNEI. CDR3: CASSRTSGSFLGNIQYF. In DNA form, the CDR3 reads TGTGCCAGCAGTCGGACTAGCGGGAGTTTTTTGGGAAACATTCAGTACTTC.

The rearrangement uses TRBV18 and TRBJ2-5; TRBD1 aligns across 8 bases. Germline CDR1 reads KGHSH; CDR2 reads LQKENI. V trimming: 6 bases; J trimming: 4 bases; junction bases outside the gene matches: 16. CDR3 length equals 17 residues. The CDR3 protein is CASSPPPGQVSRETQYF. For the CDR3, the DNA is TGTGCCAGCTCCCCTCCCCCGGGACAGGTCTCCAGAGAGACCCAGTACTTC.

The V call is TRBV7-9, the J call TRBJ1-6, with unresolved D. Germline values: CDR1 SEHNR, CDR2 FQNEAQ (reference sequence). Trimming took 6 bases from V and 8 from J, leaving 8 bases between them. The CDR3 has 12 residues. The CDR3 DNA is TGTGCCAGCAGTTCCGATTATTCACCCCTCCACTTT. Encoded protein: CASSSDYSPLHF.